What follows are 30 T cell receptor beta chains derived from one specimen sequenced in a study of cytomegalovirus exposure and HLA in healthy donors. It was with 60 Vbeta and 13 Jbeta primers that the PCR ran. Profiling relied on immunoSEQ multiplex PCR, and the TCRdb table lists in-frame clones only, not all of them. The data show 70,000 to 95,000 clones, roughly 72% seen once. The sample taken for sequencing was PBMCs. These TCRs come from a man younger than 45 in good health and CMV-seropositive.

The chain joins TRBV11-2 to TRBJ1-1; D ambiguous. The CDR3 totals 16 residues. Germline values: CDR1 SGHAT, CDR2 FQNNGV. V dropped 2 bases and J dropped 1 base, with 14 bases sitting between them. The CDR3 is CASSLLWRPTNTEAFF. The CDR3 bases are TGTGCCAGCAGCTTATTATGGAGACCGACGAACACTGAAGCTTTCTTT.

This clone has a handful of counts. The chain uses TRBV6-6 and TRBJ1-2; tentative D call: TRBD1 (6 bases). Germline V gene data show CDR1 as MNHNY and CDR2 as SVGAGI (reference sequence). The CDR3 consists of 14 residues. Trimming stripped 6 bases from V and 6 bases from J, with 17 bases between. CDR3 sequence: CASSPGTPRDGYTF. The CDR3 bases are TGTGCCAGCAGCCCCGGGACACCCCGTGATGGCTACACCTTC.

CDR3 DNA sequence: TGTGCCAGCAGCTTGGGGGCGGCTCCAAATCAGCCCCAGCATTTT. This gives the protein CASSLGAAPNQPQHF. This chain links TRBV7-2 with TRBJ1-5, with D possibly matching TRBD1 (6 bases). Trimming took 3 bases from V and 4 from J, leaving 13 bases between them. The germline V gene has CDR1 SGHTA and CDR2 FQGNSA. This CDR3 comprises 15 residues.

This sequence joins TRBV10-2 and TRBJ2-7; D is unresolved. The CDR3 is made up of 14 amino acids. V was pared by 0 bases and J by 6 bases, with 12 bases between. Germline V gene data show CDR1 as WSHSY and CDR2 as SAAADI. The chain's CDR3 is CASSESGTVAEQYV. The DNA of the CDR3 is TGCGCCAGCAGTGAGTCTGGAACAGTGGCCGAGCAGTACGTC.

The chain joins TRBV5-1 to TRBJ2-5; 8 bases match TRBD1. V shed 10 bases, J shed 4 bases, and the junction held 15 bases outside the gene matches. The CDR3 is 15 amino acids. CDR1 is SGHRS, CDR2 YFSETQ, per germline. CDR3 nucleotides: TGCGCCGGGTCTCTGACAGGGGATAATAGAGAGACCCAGTACTTC. Its translation: CAGSLTGDNRETQYF.

The V gene is TRBV20-1, the J gene TRBJ1-1; D remains unclear. Germline CDR1 reads DFQATT; CDR2 reads SNEGSKA (reference sequence). The V gene lost 3 bases and the J gene lost 2 bases, with 4 bases spanning the gap. CDR3 size: 11 residues. The DNA for the CDR3 is TGCAGTGCTAGCCCAAACACTGAAGCTTTCTTT. It encodes CSASPNTEAFF.

This clone was observed a handful of times. V gene TRBV6-4 combines with J gene TRBJ2-1; D is possibly TRBD1 (8 bases). Looked up from germline, CDR1 is MRHNA and CDR2 is SNTAGT. V was pared by 4 bases and J by 6 bases, with 28 bases between. The CDR3 contains 19 residues. The DNA of the CDR3 is TGTGCCAGCAGTGGGGAGGGGACAGGCCCGATGAAGGATCTCAATGAGCAGTTCTTC. It specifies CASSGEGTGPMKDLNEQFF.

The J gene is TRBJ2-5, the V gene TRBV4-2, with D tentatively TRBD2 (6 bases). The V end lost 0 bases, the J end lost 5 bases, and 16 bases lay between the germline ends. The CDR3 runs to 16 residues. Germline CDR1 LGHNA, CDR2 YNFKEQ. CDR3 protein: CASSQDQKQGGETQYF. In DNA form, the CDR3 reads TGTGCCAGCAGCCAAGACCAAAAGCAGGGAGGTGAGACCCAGTACTTC.

The CDR3 protein is CAQGGSIYEQYF. In nucleotides, the CDR3 is TGTGCCCAGGGCGGGAGCATCTACGAGCAGTACTTC. The J gene is TRBJ2-7, the V gene TRBV10-3, with 7 bases that match TRBD2. The germline V gene has CDR1 ENHRY and CDR2 SYGVKD. The length of the CDR3 is 12 residues. V dropped 11 bases and J dropped 3; count of bases not matched to a gene: 7.

The chain links TRBV29-1 to TRBJ1-2, with 7 bases that match TRBD1. After removal of 8 bases from V and 6 bases from J, the junction contained 3 bases not matched to a gene. The CDR3 extends over 10 amino acids. In germline, CDR1 is SQVTM, CDR2 ANQGSEA. The CDR3 coding sequence is TGCAGCACTGACAGGGATGGCTACACCTTC. It translates to CSTDRDGYTF.

V and J are TRBV9 and TRBJ1-1, with 7 bases lining up with TRBD1. Trimming cost V 3 bases and J 2 bases; bases outside gene matches: 13. CDR3 length: 17 residues. Germline-derived CDR1 and CDR2 are SGDLS and YYNGEE. CDR3 DNA sequence: TGTGCCAGCAGCGACCGTAGAGGGGGCCCGTTTAACACTGAAGCTTTCTTT. This translates into CASSDRRGGPFNTEAFF.

This rearrangement joins TRBV7-3 to TRBJ2-1, with D maybe TRBD2 (6 bases). Per the germline V gene, CDR1 is SGHTA and CDR2 is FQGTGA. There are 14 residues in the CDR3. Trimming took 2 bases from V and 5 from J, leaving 10 bases between them. The CDR3 coding sequence is TGTGCCAGCAGCTTAGTGGGACTGGACAATGAGCAGTTCTTC. This sequence encodes CASSLVGLDNEQFF. The whole variable domain, filled in from reference TRBV7-3 and TRBJ2-1, reads GAGVSQTPSNKVTEKGKYVELRCDPISGHTALYWYRQSLGQGPEFLIYFQGTGAADDSGLPNDRFFAVRPEGSVSTLKIQRTERGDSAVYLCASSLVGLDNEQFFGPGTRLTVL.

This chain links TRBV29-1 with TRBJ2-1, with D perhaps TRBD2 (6 bases). The CDR3 spans 16 residues. Germline CDR1 reads SQVTM; CDR2 reads ANQGSEA. Trimming shortened V by 3 bases and J by 0 bases, and 15 bases separated the two germline ends. CDR3 DNA sequence: TGCAGCGTTGAGTTGGGGACTCCCGACTCCTACAATGAGCAGTTCTTC. This encodes CSVELGTPDSYNEQFF.

The chain employs TRBV5-1 and TRBJ1-2; D is uncertain. The germline V gene has CDR1 SGHRS and CDR2 YFSETQ. The V gene lost 3 bases and the J gene lost 4 bases, with 22 bases spanning the gap. This CDR3 has 17 amino acids. The CDR3 reads CASSSPGSNQRSYGYTF. DNA for the CDR3: TGCGCCAGCAGCTCGCCCGGGTCCAACCAAAGAAGCTATGGCTACACCTTC.

This chain uses TRBV5-1 with TRBJ2-3, with D tentatively TRBD1 (6 bases). Trimming removed 3 bases at V and 2 bases at J, with 10 bases between. The CDR3 loop spans 14 amino acids. Germline lookup yields CDR1 SGHRS and CDR2 YFSETQ. The CDR3 region has the DNA TGCGCCAGCAGCTCCGGACAGCTCACAGATACGCAGTATTTT. Protein product: CASSSGQLTDTQYF.

The chain joins TRBV7-2 to TRBJ2-3; maybe TRBD2 (6 bases). Trimming removed 5 bases from V and 1 base from J, with 16 bases in between. The CDR3 contains 16 residues. Germline loops: CDR1 SGHTA, CDR2 FQGNSA. CDR3 nucleotides: TGTGCCAGCAGCCACCGGGACTCAAAAGGCACAGATACGCAGTATTTT. It codes for CASSHRDSKGTDTQYF.

In regard to this clone: The junction departs from germline at one end; a sequencing error may be responsible. V usage is TRBV5-1 and J usage is TRBJ2-5; a possible D gene is TRBD1 (5 bases). The CDR3 is 13 amino acids. The germline CDR1 and CDR2 sequences are SGHRS and YFSETQ. This chain's CDR3 is CASSQQAQGTQYF. In DNA, the CDR3 is TGCGCCAGCAGCCAACAGGCTCAAGGGACCCAGTACTTC.

The rearrangement links TRBV10-3 to TRBJ2-1; 7 nucleotides align to TRBD2. This CDR3 region has 17 residues. The ends lost 4 bases at V and 9 bases at J; junction bases unmatched: 18. Germline CDR1 reads ENHRY; CDR2 reads SYGVKD. This chain's CDR3 is CAISGVLAATPVGEQFF. The CDR3 nucleotides are TGTGCCATCAGTGGGGTGCTAGCGGCCACGCCCGTTGGTGAGCAGTTCTTC.

The V call is TRBV13, the J call TRBJ2-2; 7 bases line up with TRBD1. Germline CDR1 is PRHDT and CDR2 is FYEKMQ (reference sequence). Trimming at V came to 6 bases and at J to 0 bases, leaving 16 bases not matched to a gene. The CDR3 sequence is 19 residues long. The CDR3 sequence: CASSATGQSLPPNTGELFF. In DNA form, the CDR3 reads TGTGCCAGCAGTGCAACGGGACAGAGCCTCCCCCCGAACACCGGGGAGCTGTTTTTT.

The chain couples TRBV5-4 to TRBJ2-4, with TRBD1 identical over 7 bases. The CDR3 contains 15 residues. Per the germline V gene, CDR1 is SGHNT and CDR2 is YYREEE (reference sequence). V lost 0 bases, J lost 5 bases, and 5 bases stayed unmatched. The CDR3, as DNA: TGTGCCAGCAGCTTGGAAGGGGGCCTAGAAAACATTCAGTACTTC. Translation gives CASSLEGGLENIQYF.

The sample holds one count of this clone. The V gene is TRBV5-1, the J gene TRBJ2-5; TRBD1 agrees at 7 bases. J lost 5 bases, V lost 2 bases, and 15 bases had no gene match. Germline lookup yields CDR1 SGHRS and CDR2 YFSETQ. CDR3 size: 17 residues. The chain's CDR3 is CASSLNTLTGPGETQYF. CDR3 nucleotide sequence: TGCGCCAGCAGCTTAAACACTCTGACAGGGCCTGGGGAGACCCAGTACTTC.

The chain combines TRBV7-2 with TRBJ2-3, with 9 bases identical to TRBD2. The CDR3 runs to 17 residues. V dropped 5 bases and J dropped 4; count of bases not matched to a gene: 13. Germline V lookup: CDR1 SGHTA, CDR2 FQGNSA. In DNA, the CDR3 is TGTGCCAGCAGCCCCAATGGGATAGCGGGAGTGGCAGATACGCAGTATTTT. It is translated as CASSPNGIAGVADTQYF.

The rearrangement links TRBV7-3 to TRBJ2-2; the D gene is possibly TRBD1 (6 bases). The V and J ends lost 4 bases and 0 bases respectively, with 9 bases between them. The CDR3 is 15 residues long. Germline V lookup: CDR1 SGHTA, CDR2 FQGTGA. CDR3: CASSSGQANTGELFF. DNA for the CDR3: TGTGCCAGCAGCTCGGGACAAGCGAACACCGGGGAGCTGTTTTTT.

This chain connects TRBV4-2 to TRBJ1-1, with D possibly TRBD1 on 6 matching bases. V lost 1 base and J 3 bases, leaving 12 bases between the germline ends. The CDR3 is made up of 15 amino acids. Looked up from germline, CDR1 is LGHNA and CDR2 is YNFKEQ. The CDR3 region has the DNA TGTGCCAGCAGCCAAGCCGGGACACTTGACACTGAAGCTTTCTTT. Translation: CASSQAGTLDTEAFF.

The chain recombines TRBV25-1 with TRBJ2-7, with no clear D. The CDR3 is 12 amino acids. Germline V gives CDR1 MGHDK, CDR2 SYGVNS. V shed 2 bases and J shed 3 bases, with 5 bases lying between them. Here the CDR3 DNA reads TGTGCCAGCAGTGAAACCTACTACGAGCAGTACTTC. Translating gives CASSETYYEQYF.

CDR3 residues: CSVEVSGDTEAFF. In DNA, the CDR3 is TGCAGCGTTGAAGTATCGGGGGACACTGAAGCTTTCTTT. The chain has TRBV29-1 and TRBJ1-1; perhaps TRBD1 as D (5 bases). Germline-derived CDR1 and CDR2 are SQVTM and ANQGSEA. V was shortened by 1 base and J by 3 bases, with 9 bases between the two germline ends. This CDR3 region has 13 residues. The full variable domain, in which reference TRBV29-1 and TRBJ1-1 provide the parts outside the CDR3, is SAVISQKPSRDICQRGTSLTIQCQVDSQVTMMFWYRQQPGQSLTLIATANQGSEATYESGFVIDKFPISRPNLTFSTLTVSNMSPEDSSIYLCSVEVSGDTEAFFGQGTRLTVV.

About this clone itself: An end of the junction does not agree with germline; a read error may underlie this. This chain links TRBV28 with TRBJ1-5; D is possibly TRBD1 (6 bases). The CDR3 sequence is 16 residues long. CDR1 MDHEN and CDR2 SYDVKM come from the germline V gene. The DNA of the CDR3 is TGTGCCGGCAGTCCCTGGGGGGGGCTGGGCAATCAGCCCCAGCATTTT. This sequence encodes CAGSPWGGLGNQPQHF.

The rearrangement joins TRBV9 to TRBJ2-1; D perhaps matches TRBD2 (7 bases). The CDR3 spans 15 residues. Germline V CDR1 and CDR2: SGDLS, YYNGEE. The V end lost 0 bases, the J end lost 5 bases, and 12 bases lay between the germline ends. The CDR3 bases are TGTGCCAGCAGCGTAGTCGGGGGGCCAGACAATGAGCAGTTCTTC. This sequence encodes CASSVVGGPDNEQFF.

The CDR3 DNA is TGCGCCAGCAGCCAAGTCCCGCAGAGCAATCAGCCCCAGCATTTT. Encoded protein: CASSQVPQSNQPQHF. The rearrangement uses TRBV4-1 and TRBJ1-5; D gene ambiguous. The germline gives CDR1 MGHRA, CDR2 YSYEKL. V was trimmed by 1 base and J by 1 base, leaving 8 bases between them. The length of the CDR3 is 15 residues.

The V call is TRBV4-1, the J call TRBJ1-2; D is ambiguous. Germline-derived CDR1 and CDR2 are MGHRA and YSYEKL. This CDR3 has 14 amino acids. V was cut by 0 bases and J by 8 bases, with 13 bases left in between. CDR3 DNA: TGCGCCAGCAGCCAAGATCTCGGAGGGTGGGGCTACACCTTC. As protein: CASSQDLGGWGYTF.